The present entry profiles one T cell receptor beta chain with its context. Its specificity is unknown. The data originate from a study of cytomegalovirus exposure and HLA in healthy donors. As for the study in general: Roughly 80% of 300 to 450 genotyped donors fell in the Caucasian-associated ancestry cluster. Study-level findings and limits: Most TCR sequences proved rare, with some public TCRs found in many donors. Indistinguishable V segments, including TRBV6-2 and TRBV6-3, were excluded.

Primers for the PCR totalled 60 Vbeta and 13 Jbeta. TCRdb's table, derived via immunoSEQ multiplex PCR, lists solely in-frame clones and lacks some. This table lists just under 80,000 clones. CDR1 MDHEN and CDR2 SYDVKM come from the germline V gene. V was clipped by 2 bases and J by 6 bases; unmatched bases: 6. The CDR3 sequence is 15 residues long. This sequence joins TRBV28 and TRBJ2-1; 8 bases agree with TRBD2. This TCR derives from a man aged 18-30 years in good health and CMV-seropositive. Material for sequencing was PBMCs. CDR3 loop: CASSLAGLAFNEQFF. CDR3 coding DNA: TGTGCCAGCAGTTTAGCTGGACTAGCATTCAATGAGCAGTTCTTC.